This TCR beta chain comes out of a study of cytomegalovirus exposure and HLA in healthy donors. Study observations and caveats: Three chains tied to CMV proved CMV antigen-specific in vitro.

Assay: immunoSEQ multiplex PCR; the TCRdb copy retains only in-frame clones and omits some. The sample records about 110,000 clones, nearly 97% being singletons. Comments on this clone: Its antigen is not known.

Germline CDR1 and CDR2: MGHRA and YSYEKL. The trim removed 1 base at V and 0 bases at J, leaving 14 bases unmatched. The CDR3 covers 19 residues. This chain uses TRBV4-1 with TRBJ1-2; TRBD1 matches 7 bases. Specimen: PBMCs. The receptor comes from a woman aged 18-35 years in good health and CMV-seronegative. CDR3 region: CASSQAPIILQGTNYGYTF. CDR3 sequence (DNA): TGCGCCAGCAGCCAAGCGCCAATCATCCTACAGGGGACTAACTATGGCTACACCTTC.